A single T cell receptor beta chain is shown here with its context. The antigen is unknown. A single record per CDR3 protein comes from TCRdb applying MiXCR to the 5' RACE reads. Seen here are more than 200,000 distinct CDR3 sequences, about 16% observed once, and the top ten hold approximately 3.6%. The sample originates from a study of T-cell memory formation after mild COVID-19. Study outcomes and limitations: CD4+ clones that contracted lay mainly in CM and EM; CD8+ ones lay in EMRA. Several responding clones turned up in pre-infection memory, indicating that cross-reactive memory may have taken part.

The TCR was taken from a man aged 18 to 30 who had mild COVID-19 (a few samples of this study predate the infection). Cell type and time point are not known. Sequenced material: PBMCs or a T cell subset sorted from them (not recorded which).

CDR3 region: CASSLRQQDTQYF. The CDR3 bases are TGTGCCAGCAGCTTACGACAGCAAGATACGCAGTATTTT. V usage is TRBV7-9 and J usage is TRBJ2-3, with a possible D match to TRBD1 (5 bases). CDR1 and CDR2 (germline): SEHNR, FQNEAQ (reference sequence). The V and J ends lost 2 bases and 5 bases respectively, with 8 bases between them. This CDR3 is 13 amino acids long.